One sample yielded the 10 T cell receptor beta chains listed below, sequenced in a study of T cell responses to AZD1222 COVID-19 vaccine. Repertoires were generated with immunoSEQ multiplex PCR, while TCRdb's copy carries only in-frame clones and drops some. This table has about 140,000 clones, 85% to 90% appearing once. This material consisted of peripheral blood, taken 28 days after the second AZD1222 dose. These receptors all come from an adult who received the AZD1222 COVID-19 vaccine.

This clone was observed a single time. This chain joins TRBV18 and TRBJ2-5, with TRBD2 identical over 9 bases. V lost 5 bases, J lost 2 bases, and 6 bases stayed unmatched. Germline CDR1 and CDR2: KGHSH and LQKENI. The length of the CDR3 is 15 residues. The CDR3, as DNA: TGTGCCAGCTCAGCCCTCGCGGGGGGGCAAGAGACCCAGTACTTC. This gives the protein CASSALAGGQETQYF. Filled out from reference TRBV18 and TRBJ2-5, the complete variable domain reads NAGVMQNPRHLVRRRGQEARLRCSPMKGHSHVYWYRQLPEEGLKFMVYLQKENIIDESGMPKERFSAEFPKEGPSILRIQQVVRGDSAAYFCASSALAGGQETQYFGPGTRLLVL.

The chain links TRBV28 to TRBJ1-6; 11 nucleotides agree with TRBD1. The CDR3 sequence is 19 residues long. The germline CDR1 and CDR2 sequences are MDHEN and SYDVKM. The ends lost 3 bases at V and 2 bases at J; junction bases unmatched: 9. The CDR3 region has the DNA TGTGCCAGCAGTTTTGATAGGACAGGGGGCATGACCTATAATTCACCCCTCCACTTT. This translates into CASSFDRTGGMTYNSPLHF. Variable domain in full (rest from reference TRBV28 and TRBJ1-6): DVKVTQSSRYLVKRTGEKVFLECVQDMDHENMFWYRQDPGLGLRLIYFSYDVKMKEKGDIPEGYSVSREKKERFSLILESASTNQTSMYLCASSFDRTGGMTYNSPLHFGNGTRLTVT.

The V call is TRBV6-4, the J call TRBJ2-1; 9 bases are shared with TRBD1. Germline assignment: CDR1 MRHNA and CDR2 SNTAGT. Unmatched junction bases numbered 13, after V lost 4 bases and J lost 6 bases. The CDR3 consists of 17 residues. In nucleotides, the CDR3 is TGTGCCAGCAGTGCCCGACCCGGACAGGGGAGGGGCAATGAGCAGTTCTTC. Amino acid sequence: CASSARPGQGRGNEQFF.

This clone came up a few times. The chain has TRBV2 and TRBJ2-1, with D possibly being TRBD2 (6 bases). This CDR3 is built from 16 residues. In germline, CDR1 is SNHLY, CDR2 FYNNEI. Trimming stripped 0 bases from V and 7 bases from J, with 16 bases between. CDR3 sequence reads: CASSEARGNPGNEQFF. The CDR3 DNA reads as TGTGCCAGCAGTGAAGCGCGGGGCAACCCGGGGAATGAGCAGTTCTTC.

This rearrangement joins TRBV28 to TRBJ1-2; D not resolved. The CDR3 runs to 13 residues. Germline loops: CDR1 MDHEN, CDR2 SYDVKM. Trimming cost V 3 bases and J 10 bases, with 15 bases left between them. CDR3 amino acids: CASSLVSKKYYTF. CDR3 in DNA: TGTGCCAGCAGTTTGGTGTCGAAGAAGTACTACACCTTC.

V gene TRBV18 combines with J gene TRBJ2-1, with 7 bases lining up with TRBD2. From germline, CDR1 is KGHSH and CDR2 LQKENI. This CDR3 has 17 residues. Trimming at V came to 2 bases and at J to 5 bases, leaving 12 bases not matched to a gene. DNA of the CDR3: TGTGCCAGCTCACCAATGGGGGGGGGAAAAATCAACAATGAGCAGTTCTTC. Translation: CASSPMGGGKINNEQFF.

J is TRBJ1-1 and V is TRBV5-5; 8 bases are shared with TRBD1. Trimming took 6 bases from V and 1 from J; bases not matched to a gene: 11. The germline CDR1 and CDR2 sequences are SGHKS and YYEKEE (reference sequence). The CDR3 consists of 16 residues. CDR3 sequence reads: CASTPARGRENTEAFF. CDR3 sequence (DNA): TGTGCCAGCACCCCGGCCAGGGGGCGTGAGAACACTGAAGCTTTCTTT.

This clone was detected only a few times. The chain is built from TRBV5-3 and TRBJ2-6; no clear D. TRBV5-3 is an open reading frame whose function is uncertain. CDR3 length equals 13 residues. Trimming stripped 7 bases from V and 0 bases from J, with 5 bases between. The CDR3 DNA follows: TGTGCCAGAGGGCTCTCTGGGGCCAACGTCCTGACTTTC. Translated: CARGLSGANVLTF.

CDR3 amino acids: CASSLDGSGGSGELFF. The CDR3, as DNA: TGCGCCAGCAGCTTGGATGGTAGCGGGGGCTCCGGGGAGCTGTTTTTT. The chain has TRBV5-1 and TRBJ2-2, with 9 nucleotides matching TRBD2. Per germline, CDR1 SGHRS and CDR2 YFSETQ. This CDR3 comprises 16 residues. V was clipped by 0 bases and J by 6 bases; unmatched bases: 6.

V gene TRBV7-2 combines with J gene TRBJ2-1; D is undetermined. CDR1 is SGHTA and CDR2 is FQGNSA in the germline V gene. Trimming cost V 5 bases and J 10 bases, with 12 bases left between them. This CDR3 region has 12 residues. CDR3 DNA sequence: TGTGCCAGCAGCCCGGGTGAGCAGGAGCAGTTCTTC. Its protein product is CASSPGEQEQFF.